The clone carrying this TCR beta chain was seen a handful of times. Its specificity is not known. The sample belongs to a study of T cells in Graves' hyperthyroidism and ophthalmopathy. Study observations and caveats: Model predictions of ophthalmopathy came a median approximately 6.8 months before onset.

Regions amplified from RNA transcripts were the TCR beta CDR3 regions. During a first-round RT-PCR of the TCR CDR3, the HTBI primer set was used. TCRdb itself ran the multiplex PCR reads through MiXCR, one entry per CDR3 protein. Of hundreds of thousands of distinct CDR3 sequences in the sample, 14% are singletons; the top ten hold 10%. Stability of Graves' hyperthyroidism was defined as absent ophthalmopathy progression within 18 months. Germline assignment: CDR1 SEHNR and CDR2 FQNEAQ (reference sequence). The CDR3 has 17 residues. The V and J ends lost 1 base and 0 bases respectively, with 15 bases between them.

This sequence originates from a woman in her late teens or twenties with Graves' hyperthyroidism. The sequencing sample was made of blood. V is TRBV7-9 and J is TRBJ2-5, with D hard to call. CDR3 in DNA: TGTGCCAGCAGCTTAGGCATTCTCCTAGAGGACCAAGAGACCCAGTACTTC. Its protein is CASSLGILLEDQETQYF.